The rows below give T cell receptor beta chains drawn from one sample of a study of blood T cell repertoires in COVID-19. Sequencing used immunoSEQ multiplex PCR; TCRdb keeps in-frame clones, though not all of them. Of about 220,000 clones detected, 80% to 90% appear once; the ten largest clones hold 4.5% to 5%. The sample taken for sequencing was PBMCs or T cells enriched from blood (not recorded which). These TCRs come from a woman aged 45-60 years who had been exposed to COVID-19. CDR3s include the opening cysteine and the closing phenylalanine or tryptophan. D genes are given only for firm matches. Clone size appears in some rows only: once, few, many, or a class for an expanded clone.

size,J,V,D,DNA,CDR3
NA,TRBJ2-5,TRBV27,TRBD1,TGTGCCAGCAAACCCACTCGACAGGGACAAGAGACCCAGTACTTC,CASKPTRQGQETQYF
NA,TRBJ1-3,TRBV5-1,TRBD1,TGCGCCAGCAGCTCGGCCGGGACAGGGACTGGAAACACCATATATTTT,CASSSAGTGTGNTIYF
NA,TRBJ1-3,TRBV28,NA,TGTGCCAGCAGTTTAGCCACGGTTAACACCATATATTTT,CASSLATVNTIYF
once,TRBJ1-2,TRBV5-5,TRBD1,TGTGCCAGCAGCTTGGGGGACAGAACCTATGGCTACACCTTC,CASSLGDRTYGYTF
NA,TRBJ1-1,TRBV7-2,NA,TGTGCCAGCAGCTCGCCGGGTCAAAAAGCTTTCTTT,CASSSPGQKAFF
NA,TRBJ2-5,TRBV19,TRBD1,TGTGCCAGTAGTTCGGGACAGGTCCGGACCCAGTACTTC,CASSSGQVRTQYF
NA,TRBJ2-1,TRBV5-1,NA,TGCGCCAGCAGCCCCCCGCGAGCTGACAGTGAGCAGTTCTTC,CASSPPRADSEQFF
NA,TRBJ1-2,TRBV2,NA,TGTGCCAGCACTTACTACGATGGGGGGTCGAACACCTTC,CASTYYDGGSNTF
NA,TRBJ1-1,TRBV12-3/TRBV12-4,NA,TGTGCCAGCACCAGGACACTGAACACTGAAGCTTTCTTT,CASTRTLNTEAFF
once,TRBJ2-1,TRBV27,TRBD2,TGTGCCAGCAGCGGGTTAGCGGGGGTTACCTACAATGAGCAGTTCTTC,CASSGLAGVTYNEQFF
NA,TRBJ2-2,TRBV3-1/TRBV3-2,TRBD2,TGTGCCAGCAGGCCCTTGGCGGGGGGGCCCCCCGGGGAGCTGTTTTTT,CASRPLAGGPPGELFF
NA,TRBJ1-3,TRBV25-1,NA,TGTGCCAGCAGTGTTACAGACAGGCCGGCTGGAAACACCATATATTTT,CASSVTDRPAGNTIYF
NA,TRBJ2-1,TRBV29-1,TRBD1,TGCAGCGTGGCCGCGGACAGGGGGAATGAGCAGTTCTTC,CSVAADRGNEQFF
NA,TRBJ1-1,TRBV29-1,NA,TGCAGCGTTGAATGGCTGGCAGGCGGGGCTGAAGCTTTCTTT,CSVEWLAGGAEAFF
few,TRBJ2-7,TRBV19,TRBD1,TGTGCCAGTAGTCAGGCAGGGGGCCCCTACGAGCAGTACTTC,CASSQAGGPYEQYF
NA,TRBJ1-3,TRBV14,NA,TGTGCCAGCAGCCTAATAACCCCCGGAGGACGGTTTTCTGGAAACACCATATATTTT,CASSLITPGGRFSGNTIYF
NA,TRBJ1-2,TRBV3-1/TRBV3-2,TRBD1,TGTGCCAGCAGCCAAGATAGACAGGGAATTAGGGACTATGGCTACACCTTC,CASSQDRQGIRDYGYTF
once,TRBJ2-5,TRBV5-6,TRBD1,TGTGCCAGCAGCCAAAGGACCTGGTGGGGACAGGGGTTACAGACCCAGTACTTC,CASSQRTWWGQGLQTQYF
NA,TRBJ2-5,TRBV7-2,NA,TGTGCCAGCAGCTTACGGACGGGGGTGGAGACCCAGTACTTC,CASSLRTGVETQYF
NA,TRBJ2-1,TRBV5-8,NA,TGTGCCAGCAGGATACAGGTTAGCTCCTACAATGAGCAGTTCTTC,CASRIQVSSYNEQFF
NA,TRBJ2-1,TRBV27,NA,TGTGCCAGCAGTTTAACCGCCCCCAGACTCTCCGGCTCCTACAATGAGCAGTTCTTC,CASSLTAPRLSGSYNEQFF
few,TRBJ1-2,TRBV7-2,NA,TGTGCCAGCAGCTTAGAGCACCGAGGGGGAAGTGGCTACACCTTC,CASSLEHRGGSGYTF
NA,TRBJ2-3,TRBV27,TRBD2,TGTGCCAGCAGCCCGCGGTCTCTAGCGGTAAATACGCAGTATTTT,CASSPRSLAVNTQYF
NA,TRBJ2-2,TRBV15,NA,TGTGCCACCAGCAGGGGACAATTCACCGGGGAGCTGTTTTTT,CATSRGQFTGELFF
many,TRBJ2-1,TRBV2,NA,TGTGCCAGCAAACCCTTCGCGAATGAGCAGTTCTTC,CASKPFANEQFF
NA,TRBJ1-1,TRBV18,NA,TGTGCCAGCTCAAGGGAGGGGAACACTGAAGCTTTCTTT,CASSREGNTEAFF
NA,TRBJ1-1,TRBV27,TRBD1,TGTGCCAGCAGTGAGTTGACAGGGGGAGGTGGCACTGAAGCTTTCTTT,CASSELTGGGGTEAFF
NA,TRBJ1-1,TRBV3-1/TRBV3-2,NA,TGTGCCAGCAGCCGTCCAGCGGGCAGGGCAACTGAAGCTTTCTTT,CASSRPAGRATEAFF
NA,TRBJ1-6,TRBV23-1,NA,TGCGCCAGCAGTCTCGGGAAGTATAATTCACCCCTCCACTTT,CASSLGKYNSPLHF
NA,TRBJ1-3,TRBV19,NA,TGTGCCAGTAGTATAGACTACGCTGGAAACACCATATATTTT,CASSIDYAGNTIYF
NA,TRBJ2-5,TRBV18,NA,TGTGCCAGCTCACCTTGGGGTGGCGGGTCCCCGAGCAAGGAGACCCAGTACTTC,CASSPWGGGSPSKETQYF
NA,TRBJ1-6,TRBV6-5,TRBD1,TGTGCCAGCAGTTCGACAGGGGGCTTGAATTCACCCCTCCACTTT,CASSSTGGLNSPLHF
NA,TRBJ1-5,TRBV3-1/TRBV3-2,TRBD1,TGTGCCAGCAGCCAGGACAGGGCAGGCCAGCCCCAGCATTTT,CASSQDRAGQPQHF
NA,TRBJ2-1,TRBV2,NA,TGTGCCAGCAGCGTCTCCCCGGCCCAGGAACGTTTAAATGAGCAGTTCTTC,CASSVSPAQERLNEQFF
NA,TRBJ2-3,TRBV3-1/TRBV3-2,NA,TGTGCCAGCAGCCAAGATACGGGGGGCACAGATACGCAGTATTTT,CASSQDTGGTDTQYF
NA,TRBJ2-3,TRBV29-1,NA,TGCAGCGTTCTCACAGATACGCAGTATTTT,CSVLTDTQYF
NA,TRBJ1-1,TRBV29-1,NA,TGCAGCGTTGCGTCTACAGGGAGAACTGAAGCTTTCTTT,CSVASTGRTEAFF
few,TRBJ1-2,TRBV14,NA,TGTGCCAGCAGCCCGGCGGGGGGATACTATGGCTACACCTTC,CASSPAGGYYGYTF
NA,TRBJ1-2,TRBV23-1,TRBD1,TGCGCCAGCAGTCAATCGGGACAGGAGTTTGCGGGCTACACCTTC,CASSQSGQEFAGYTF
NA,TRBJ1-1,TRBV2,NA,NA,CASSSSTGWNTEAFF
NA,TRBJ1-1,TRBV3-1/TRBV3-2,NA,TGTGCCAGCAGCCAAGACCCCGGGACACTCGGAACTTTCTTT,CASSQDPGTLGTFF
NA,TRBJ1-1,TRBV10-2,NA,TGCGCCAGCAGTGACAGGGATACCGAAGCTTTCTTT,CASSDRDTEAFF
NA,TRBJ2-2,TRBV27,NA,TGTGCCAGCAGTTCCCGGGGTAGCGGGGAGCTGTTTTTT,CASSSRGSGELFF
NA,TRBJ1-2,TRBV11-2,NA,TGTGCCAGCAGCTTACAGGGGTATGGCTACACCTTC,CASSLQGYGYTF
NA,TRBJ1-6,TRBV10-2,TRBD1,TGCGCCAGCAACCAGGACAGGGGGCGAGAGGGGATTTATTCACCCCTCCACTTT,CASNQDRGREGIYSPLHF
NA,TRBJ2-3,TRBV27,TRBD1,TGTGCCAGCAGACCGACAGGGGGTCGCACAGATACGCAGTATTTT,CASRPTGGRTDTQYF
NA,TRBJ1-3,TRBV5-6,NA,TGTGCCAGCAGTTCAGACCTGAGGGACACCATATATTTT,CASSSDLRDTIYF
NA,TRBJ1-1,TRBV7-2,TRBD1,TGTGCCAGCAGCCCACAGGGGGCCGTGACTGAAGCTTTCTTT,CASSPQGAVTEAFF
NA,TRBJ1-5,TRBV19,TRBD1,TGTGCCAGCCTCAGTGCTACCGGACAGGGGTCGAATCAGCCCCAGCATTTT,CASLSATGQGSNQPQHF
NA,TRBJ1-1,TRBV14,TRBD1,TGTGCCAGCAGCCAACTTACAGGGGGATCTGAAGCTTTCTTT,CASSQLTGGSEAFF
few,TRBJ1-6,TRBV7-9,NA,TGTGCCAGCAGCGTCGACAGGTCACGATCACCCCTCCACTTT,CASSVDRSRSPLHF
NA,TRBJ1-2,TRBV6-1,NA,TGTGCCAGCAGTGAAGGGAGCTCGTCCCTGAATGGCTACACCTTC,CASSEGSSSLNGYTF
NA,TRBJ2-3,TRBV9,TRBD1,TGTGCCAGCAGCGTAGGGGGAAGAGACAGGGGCACAGATACGCAGTATTTT,CASSVGGRDRGTDTQYF
NA,TRBJ2-5,TRBV6-5,NA,TGTGCCAGCAGCCCAGGGGGGCGTCGAGAGACCCAGTACTTC,CASSPGGRRETQYF
NA,TRBJ1-5,TRBV24-1,NA,TGTGCCACCAGTGACCTTACAAGTCAGCCCCAGCATTTT,CATSDLTSQPQHF
NA,TRBJ2-3,TRBV19,TRBD2,TGTGCCAGTAGTATAGGGTCGCTAGCGGGGGGTGCAGATACGCAGTATTTT,CASSIGSLAGGADTQYF
few,TRBJ1-4,TRBV19,NA,TGTGCCAGTACCTCCTGGGCCAATGAAAAACTGTTTTTT,CASTSWANEKLFF
NA,TRBJ2-1,TRBV7-2,TRBD2,TGTGCCAGCAGCTTAGTAGCGGGGGGGTTGGATGAGCAGTTCTTC,CASSLVAGGLDEQFF